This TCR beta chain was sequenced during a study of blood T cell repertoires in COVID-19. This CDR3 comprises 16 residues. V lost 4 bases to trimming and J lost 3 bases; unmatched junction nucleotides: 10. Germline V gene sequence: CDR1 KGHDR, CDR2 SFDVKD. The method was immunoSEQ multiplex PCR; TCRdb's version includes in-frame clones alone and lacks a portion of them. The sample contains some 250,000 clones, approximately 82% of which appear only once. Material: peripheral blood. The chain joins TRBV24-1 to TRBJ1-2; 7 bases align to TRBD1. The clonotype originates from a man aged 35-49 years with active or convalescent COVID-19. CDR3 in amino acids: CATSDNTGQSYYGYTF. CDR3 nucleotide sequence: TGTGCCACCAGTGACAATACGGGACAGAGTTACTATGGCTACACCTTC.